Listed here are 19 T cell receptor beta chains from one sample, sequenced in a study of shared clonotypes between healthy human individuals. Only in-frame clones appear in the TCRdb table, and some are missing; sequencing was by immunoSEQ multiplex PCR. The sample gives some 2.1 million clones, 90% to 95% of which show up once; approximately 0.13% is in the top ten. The sample was naive CD4+ T cells sorted from blood. Subset indicated: CD45RA+ positively selected. These receptors were obtained from a man aged 18 to 29 in good health.

V is TRBV18 and J is TRBJ1-6; 7 bases align to TRBD1. The V and J ends lost 1 base and 5 bases, in that order; junction bases with no gene match: 5. Per the germline V gene, CDR1 is KGHSH and CDR2 is LQKENI. The length of the CDR3 is 16 residues. The CDR3 loop is CASSPRRQGDNSPLHF. In DNA, the CDR3 is TGTGCCAGCTCACCACGTCGGCAGGGGGATAATTCACCCCTCCACTTT.

The chain joins TRBV9 to TRBJ2-3; perhaps TRBD2 as D (6 bases). Germline CDR1 reads SGDLS; CDR2 reads YYNGEE. The CDR3 totals 16 residues. V was trimmed by 1 base and J by 5 bases, leaving 17 bases between them. CDR3 residues: CASSVNGRRGEDTQYF. For the CDR3, the DNA is TGTGCCAGCAGCGTAAACGGGAGAAGAGGGGAAGATACGCAGTATTTT.

V is TRBV27 and J is TRBJ2-3; D may be TRBD1 or TRBD2 (5 bases each). The V end lost 8 bases, the J end lost 1 base, and 13 bases lay between the germline ends. This CDR3 is 14 amino acids long. The germline V gene encodes CDR1 MNHEY and CDR2 SMNVEV (reference sequence). Here the CDR3 reads CASRGYSRTDTQYF. In DNA form, the CDR3 reads TGTGCCAGCCGGGGCTACTCCCGCACAGATACGCAGTATTTT.

The table lists this clone with a count of one. This rearrangement joins TRBV5-6 to TRBJ1-1; D is perhaps TRBD1 (5 bases). Trimming took off 0 bases at V and 4 bases at J, with 10 bases between the two ends. This CDR3 is 14 amino acids long. Germline V CDR1 and CDR2: SGHDT, YYEEEE. The DNA for the CDR3 is TGTGCCAGCAGCTTGGAGCAGGGAGGCACTGAAGCTTTCTTT. It codes for CASSLEQGGTEAFF.

A word on this clone: Within the sample, other DNA sequences also encode this same CDR3. This chain connects TRBV2 to TRBJ1-2; D perhaps matches TRBD1 (6 bases). Per germline, CDR1 SNHLY and CDR2 FYNNEI. This CDR3 comprises 13 residues. Deletions cut 5 bases from V and 4 bases from J, with 11 bases between. The CDR3 is CASSTDSLYGYTF. The CDR3 DNA is TGTGCCAGCAGTACGGACAGCCTCTATGGCTACACCTTC.

The chain combines TRBV6-5 with TRBJ2-2; D might be TRBD1 or TRBD2, each matching 5 bases. The CDR3 loop spans 14 amino acids. Germline V lookup: CDR1 MNHEY, CDR2 SVGAGI. V shed 5 bases and J shed 6 bases, with 13 bases lying between them. CDR3 sequence (DNA): TGTGCCAGCAGTCCGTCGGGGCGAGCCGGGGAGCTGTTTTTT. Its translation: CASSPSGRAGELFF.

V gene TRBV5-8 combines with J gene TRBJ1-6, with D perhaps TRBD1 (6 bases). Trimming shortened V by 0 bases and J by 7 bases, and 11 bases separated the two germline ends. Looked up from germline, CDR1 is SGHTS and CDR2 is YDEGEE. This CDR3 is built from 15 residues. CDR3 in DNA: TGTGCCAGCAGCTTGGAAACAGGGTTGAATTCACCCCTCCACTTT. Amino acids: CASSLETGLNSPLHF.

V and J are TRBV19 and TRBJ1-6, with 7 positions matching TRBD1. With V trimmed by 6 bases and J by 5 bases, 7 bases remained unmatched. Germline CDR1 is LNHDA and CDR2 is SQIVND (reference sequence). CDR3 size: 15 residues. The CDR3 coding sequence is TGTGCCAGTAGGGCCGGGACAGCTAATAATTCACCCCTCCACTTT. This gives the protein CASRAGTANNSPLHF.

The chain uses TRBV27 and TRBJ2-5; 9 bases line up with TRBD2. The junction had 7 bases not matched to a gene; V was cut back by 3 bases and J by 5 bases. The CDR3 has 15 residues. Germline values: CDR1 MNHEY, CDR2 SMNVEV (reference sequence). Here the CDR3 reads CASSFTAGGYETQYF. CDR3 DNA sequence: TGTGCCAGCAGTTTTACGGCGGGAGGGTACGAGACCCAGTACTTC.

With regard to this clone: The identical CDR3 is also encoded by other nucleotide sequences in the sample. This chain joins TRBV20-1 and TRBJ2-5; D gene uncertain. The CDR3 is made up of 10 amino acids. CDR1 DFQATT and CDR2 SNEGSKA come from the germline V gene (reference sequence). V lost 5 bases, J lost 4 bases, and 5 bases lay in between. CDR3 in DNA: TGCAGTGCTGGCGGAGAGACCCAGTACTTC. It is translated as CSAGGETQYF.

The rearrangement links TRBV30 to TRBJ2-3; D is possibly TRBD1 (5 bases). V dropped 3 bases and J dropped 3 bases, with 13 bases sitting between them. The CDR3 contains 14 residues. CDR1 and CDR2 from the germline V gene are GTSNPN and SVGIG (reference sequence). The CDR3 DNA is TGTGCCTGGAGCCAAGGGGCAGGGACAGATACGCAGTATTTT. Amino acids: CAWSQGAGTDTQYF.

The rearrangement joins TRBV6-5 to TRBJ2-1; D remains ambiguous. Germline values: CDR1 MNHEY, CDR2 SVGAGI. V lost 2 bases, J lost 7 bases, and 12 bases lay in between. The CDR3 has 14 amino acids. Here the CDR3 reads CASSYVKWSNEQFF. The CDR3, as DNA: TGTGCCAGCAGTTACGTAAAATGGTCGAATGAGCAGTTCTTC.

This rearrangement joins TRBV2 to TRBJ2-3, with 7 bases matching TRBD1. This CDR3 has 16 residues. Germline lookup yields CDR1 SNHLY and CDR2 FYNNEI. Germline trimming cut 7 bases from V and 4 bases from J; bases unmatched to any gene: 14. CDR3 in amino acids: CASTLSAGGRSDTQYF. CDR3 nucleotides: TGTGCCAGCACCCTATCGGCAGGGGGTAGGTCAGATACGCAGTATTTT.

This rearrangement joins TRBV2 to TRBJ2-1, with 9 positions matching TRBD2. Unmatched junction bases numbered 3, after V lost 1 base and J lost 5 bases. CDR1 and CDR2 from the germline V gene are SNHLY and FYNNEI. The CDR3 extends over 15 amino acids. CDR3 in amino acids: CASSEGGGAHNEQFF. CDR3 sequence (DNA): TGTGCCAGCAGTGAAGGCGGGGGGGCCCACAATGAGCAGTTCTTC.

The chain is built from TRBV11-3 and TRBJ2-6; unclear D gene. The CDR3 totals 13 residues. The V end lost 5 bases, the J end lost 2 bases, and 4 bases lay between the germline ends. Germline-derived CDR1 and CDR2 are SGHNT and YENEEA. The CDR3 DNA sequence: TGTGCCAGCAGCCCACCTGGGGCCAACGTCCTGACTTTC. The encoded protein is CASSPPGANVLTF.

The V gene is TRBV10-3, the J gene TRBJ1-1; D unclear. This CDR3 is 11 amino acids long. Germline CDR1 ENHRY, CDR2 SYGVKD. Trimming shortened V by 10 bases and J by 0 bases, and 6 bases separated the two germline ends. The CDR3 protein is CATRVNTEAFF. The CDR3 coding sequence is TGTGCCACCCGGGTGAACACTGAAGCTTTCTTT.

The rearrangement links TRBV19 to TRBJ2-2; TRBD2 might be the D (6 bases). Per the germline V gene, CDR1 is LNHDA and CDR2 is SQIVND (reference sequence). Trimming cost V 7 bases and J 2 bases, with 11 bases left between them. This CDR3 spans 14 amino acids. CDR3 sequence reads: CASKTGLNTGELFF. DNA of the CDR3: TGTGCCAGTAAGACGGGACTTAACACCGGGGAGCTGTTTTTT.

The V and J genes are TRBV11-3 and TRBJ1-3; no reliable D call. Per the germline V gene, CDR1 is SGHNT and CDR2 is YENEEA. The V end lost 0 bases, the J end lost 7 bases, and 16 bases lay between the germline ends. The CDR3 runs to 16 residues. The CDR3 DNA follows: TGTGCCAGCAGCTTAGAATCCTACCGAAAACGTAACACCATATATTTT. Translating it yields CASSLESYRKRNTIYF. The full variable domain, its missing parts supplied by reference TRBV11-3 and TRBJ1-3, is EAGVVQSPRYKIIEKKQPVAFWCNPISGHNTLYWYLQNLGQGPELLIRYENEEAVDDSQLPKDRFSAERLKGVDSTLKIQPAELGDSAVYLCASSLESYRKRNTIYFGEGSWLTVV.

The chain carries TRBV7-9 and TRBJ2-2, with 9 bases matching TRBD1. This CDR3 is 15 amino acids long. The V segment lost 4 bases and the J segment 4 bases; nucleotides outside the gene matches: 4. Germline values: CDR1 SEHNR, CDR2 FQNEAQ (reference sequence). The DNA for the CDR3 is TGTGCCAGCAGCTCCGGACAGGGGTTCACCGGGGAGCTGTTTTTT. It is translated as CASSSGQGFTGELFF.